This TCR beta chain originates from a study of T cells after yellow fever vaccination. V was pared by 4 bases and J by 2 bases, with 12 bases between. This CDR3 has 14 amino acids. The germline V gene has CDR1 SGHRS and CDR2 YFSETQ. This clonotype was counted between two and nine times. TCRdb ran MiXCR on the 5' RACE reads and lists one entry per CDR3 protein. The sample lists about 260,000 distinct CDR3 sequences, over 4.5% occurring once. The chain links TRBV5-1 to TRBJ2-5; D unresolved. This receptor was obtained from a man aged 18-30 years who received the YFV17D yellow fever vaccine. The sample was CD4+ T cells sorted from PBMCs, taken on the day of the yellow fever booster vaccination. CDR3 sequence (DNA): TGCGCCAGCAGCATACGGCCGTTTCAAGAGACCCAGTACTTC. Amino acids: CASSIRPFQETQYF.